One and the same sample provided the 19 T cell receptor beta chains below, sequenced in a study of blood T cell repertoires in COVID-19. Assay used: immunoSEQ multiplex PCR; TCRdb lists only in-frame clones, some missing. The sample yields about 67,000 clones, 75% to 90% seen once. What was sequenced was peripheral blood. The receptors shown here come from a man between 50 and 59 years old with active COVID-19.

The genes are TRBV5-8 and TRBJ1-6; D not resolved. There are 12 residues in the CDR3. V lost 2 bases, J lost 8 bases, and 5 bases lay in between. Per germline, CDR1 SGHTS and CDR2 YDEGEE. The CDR3 coding sequence is TGTGCCAGCAGCTTCTACGATTCACCCCTCCACTTT. The encoded protein is CASSFYDSPLHF.

This rearrangement joins TRBV9 to TRBJ1-2; TRBD1 is a possible D gene (5 bases). With 4 bases removed from V and 4 bases from J, the gap between germline ends came to 14 bases. CDR3 length: 14 residues. Germline values: CDR1 SGDLS, CDR2 YYNGEE. The CDR3 region is CASSPEGSPYGYTF. The CDR3 region has the DNA TGTGCCAGCAGCCCGGAGGGGTCCCCCTATGGCTACACCTTC.

The chain carries TRBV28 and TRBJ2-5; TRBD2 might be the D (6 bases). Germline CDR1 is MDHEN and CDR2 is SYDVKM. Trimming pared 2 bases from V and 5 bases from J, leaving 15 bases between. The CDR3 is made up of 15 amino acids. CDR3 sequence (DNA): TGTGCCAGCAGTTTAGGGGGGTTGAATTACGAGACCCAGTACTTC. It codes for CASSLGGLNYETQYF. Full variable domain (rest looked up from reference TRBV28 and TRBJ2-5): DVKVTQSSRYLVKRTGEKVFLECVQDMDHENMFWYRQDPGLGLRLIYFSYDVKMKEKGDIPEGYSVSREKKERFSLILESASTNQTSMYLCASSLGGLNYETQYFGPGTRLLVL.

V is TRBV30 and J is TRBJ1-2; 9 nucleotides align to TRBD1. The CDR3 is made up of 15 amino acids. With 5 bases clipped from V and 2 bases from J, the junction kept 9 bases outside the gene matches. The germline V gene encodes CDR1 GTSNPN and CDR2 SVGIG (reference sequence). The CDR3 protein is CAWAKEQGANYGYTF. As DNA, the CDR3 is TGTGCCTGGGCTAAGGAACAGGGGGCAAACTATGGCTACACCTTC.

This clone was seen only a few times. The V gene is TRBV10-2, the J gene TRBJ2-7, with 7 nucleotides matching TRBD1. Germline-derived CDR1 and CDR2 are WSHSY and SAAADI. The CDR3 is made up of 13 amino acids. V was clipped by 4 bases and J by 7 bases; unmatched bases: 7. The DNA for the CDR3 is TGCGCCAGCAGTGGAGGTACAGGGGTAGAGCAGTACTTC. Amino acid sequence: CASSGGTGVEQYF.

The CDR3, as DNA: TGTGCCAGCAGCTCCCGGGTAATTATAGGTGGTGAGCAGTACTTC. Protein sequence: CASSSRVIIGGEQYF. The chain employs TRBV7-8 and TRBJ2-7; the D is unclear. CDR1 is SGHVS and CDR2 is FQNEAQ in the germline V gene. This CDR3 has 15 amino acids. V dropped 4 bases and J dropped 7 bases, with 20 bases sitting between them.

The chain uses TRBV6-4 and TRBJ1-2; 9 bases are shared with TRBD1. With 3 bases clipped from V and 8 bases from J, the junction kept 13 bases outside the gene matches. CDR1 MRHNA and CDR2 SNTAGT come from the germline V gene. This CDR3 spans 16 amino acids. CDR3 bases: TGTGCCAGCAGTGAATATCCCGGGACAGGGTCGGACGGCTACACCTTC. As protein: CASSEYPGTGSDGYTF.

The chain employs TRBV7-2 and TRBJ1-5, with 8 positions matching TRBD1. Per the germline V gene, CDR1 is SGHTA and CDR2 is FQGNSA. The V and J ends lost 6 bases and 9 bases, in that order; junction bases with no gene match: 10. The CDR3 extends over 14 amino acids. CDR3 coding DNA: TGTGCCAGCAGTTACGGACAGGGCCCGCGGCCCCAGCATTTT. Protein: CASSYGQGPRPQHF.

V gene TRBV28 combines with J gene TRBJ1-1, with D possibly matching TRBD1 (5 bases). V dropped 5 bases and J dropped 1 base, with 11 bases sitting between them. This CDR3 has 14 amino acids. Germline assignment: CDR1 MDHEN and CDR2 SYDVKM. In nucleotides, the CDR3 is TGTGCCAGCAGTCGAAAAGGGGAGAACACTGAAGCTTTCTTT. Translating it yields CASSRKGENTEAFF.

This chain links TRBV4-2 with TRBJ1-1; no definite D call. The germline V gene encodes CDR1 LGHNA and CDR2 YNFKEQ. This CDR3 has 15 residues. V was shortened by 0 bases and J by 5 bases, with 13 bases between the two germline ends. This CDR3 is CASSQDLTVRTEAFF. The CDR3 DNA follows: TGTGCCAGCAGCCAAGACCTCACGGTGAGGACTGAAGCTTTCTTT.

This clone was recorded once. The V gene is TRBV6-6, the J gene TRBJ2-1; 9 nucleotides match TRBD1. CDR3 length: 16 residues. After removal of 5 bases from V and 7 bases from J, the junction contained 12 bases not matched to a gene. CDR1 is MNHNY and CDR2 is SVGAGI in the germline V gene (reference sequence). CDR3 nucleotide sequence: TGTGCCAGCAGTCCCCCTACGGGACAGGGACGGAATGAGCAGTTCTTC. It yields the protein CASSPPTGQGRNEQFF.

This chain joins TRBV5-4 and TRBJ2-5, with 10 positions matching TRBD1. The CDR3 has 13 amino acids. The V and J ends lost 7 bases and 0 bases, in that order; junction bases with no gene match: 0. The V gene's germline CDR1 is SGHNT and CDR2 YYREEE (reference sequence). The CDR3 reads CASGQGDQETQYF. CDR3 sequence (DNA): TGTGCCAGCGGACAGGGGGACCAAGAGACCCAGTACTTC.

This chain links TRBV6-5 with TRBJ2-7; the match to TRBD1 covers 8 bases. Germline V gene data show CDR1 as MNHEY and CDR2 as SVGAGI. J lost 5 bases, V lost 0 bases, and 3 bases had no gene match. The CDR3 is 14 residues long. The CDR3 nucleotides read TGTGCCAGCAGTTACTCGGCAGGGGGCGACGAGCAGTACTTC. This codes for CASSYSAGGDEQYF.

This chain uses TRBV7-9 with TRBJ2-7, with D possibly matching TRBD2 (6 bases). The germline CDR1 and CDR2 sequences are SEHNR and FQNEAQ (reference sequence). V lost 5 bases and J 6 bases, leaving 20 bases between the germline ends. CDR3 length equals 15 residues. The CDR3 is CASSPRGVAGSEQYF. The CDR3 coding sequence is TGTGCCAGCAGCCCAAGAGGGGTCGCGGGATCCGAGCAGTACTTC. The variable domain in full, with the rest retrieved from reference TRBV7-9 and TRBJ2-7, is DTGVSQNPRHKITKRGQNVTFRCDPISEHNRLYWYRQTLGQGPEFLTYFQNEAQLEKSRLLSDRFSAERPKGSFSTLEIQRTEQGDSAMYLCASSPRGVAGSEQYFGPGTRLTVT.

The V gene is TRBV24-1, the J gene TRBJ2-2; 7 nucleotides line up with TRBD1. This CDR3 is 15 amino acids long. Germline values: CDR1 KGHDR, CDR2 SFDVKD. Trimming removed 3 bases from V and 3 bases from J; junction bases left unmatched: 3. CDR3 amino acids: CATSDPDRHTGELFF. The CDR3 DNA follows: TGTGCCACCAGTGATCCGGACAGGCACACCGGGGAGCTGTTTTTT.

The CDR3 DNA reads TGCAGCGTTGCGGACGCAAACAGGGTTGGAGGGGAGCTGTTTTTT. The encoded protein is CSVADANRVGGELFF. The chain has TRBV29-1 and TRBJ2-2, with D perhaps matching TRBD1 (6 bases). Trimming removed 4 bases at V and 8 bases at J, with 20 bases between. The CDR3 loop spans 15 amino acids. CDR1 is SQVTM and CDR2 is ANQGSEA in the germline V gene.

This rearrangement joins TRBV7-2 to TRBJ1-2; TRBD1 might be the D (6 bases). Germline values: CDR1 SGHTA, CDR2 FQGNSA. The CDR3 has 13 amino acids. Trimming stripped 4 bases from V and 5 bases from J, with 11 bases between. The CDR3 DNA reads TGTGCCAGCAGCTCCTCCGGACAGTATGGCTACACCTTC. It yields the protein CASSSSGQYGYTF. The variable domain in full, with the rest retrieved from reference TRBV7-2 and TRBJ1-2, is GAGVSQSPSNKVTEKGKDVELRCDPISGHTALYWYRQSLGQGLEFLIYFQGNSAPDKSGLPSDRFSAERTGGSVSTLTIQRTQQEDSAVYLCASSSSGQYGYTFGSGTRLTVV.

This chain connects TRBV18 to TRBJ1-2, with 7 bases lining up with TRBD1. CDR1 and CDR2 (germline): KGHSH, LQKENI. V was pared by 3 bases and J by 4 bases, with 14 bases of the junction left unmatched. The CDR3 consists of 17 residues. The CDR3 nucleotides are TGTGCCAGCTCACCCAATACGACAGGGAGCCTCCCCTATGGCTACACCTTC. Its translation: CASSPNTTGSLPYGYTF.

The chain links TRBV4-3 to TRBJ1-1; a possible D gene is TRBD1 (5 bases). Germline V gene data show CDR1 as LGHNA and CDR2 as YSLEER. The CDR3 covers 14 residues. Trimming took 3 bases from V and 7 from J, leaving 15 bases between them. CDR3 DNA sequence: TGCGCCAGCAGCCACAGCGGGTTTGACAGTGAAGCTTTCTTT. It encodes CASSHSGFDSEAFF.